The clone carrying this T cell receptor beta chain was picked up a small number of times. Antigen: not known. This sample is drawn from a study of beta chain features in type 1 diabetes. Study findings and constraints: Insertions were fewer and deletions more numerous at VDJ junctions in type 1 diabetes patients. PCR may have favored shorter templates equally in patients and controls.

The investigators reverse transcribed all of the isolated RNA, so they sequenced expressed TCRB transcripts. Libraries were prepared by immunoSEQ multiplex PCR; TCRdb keeps only in-frame clonotypes and omits some of them. The sample has 300,000 to 350,000 clones, around 13% seen once. Germline assignment: CDR1 SGDLS and CDR2 YYNGEE. Trimming took off 3 bases at V and 6 bases at J, with 25 bases between the two ends. CDR3 length: 18 amino acids. The sequence came from a man aged 30-40 years in good health. Sequenced sample: central memory CD4+ T cells from blood. This chain connects TRBV9 to TRBJ2-1; perhaps TRBD2 as D (6 bases). The CDR3 spells CASSGPGLGPGGGNEQFF. The CDR3 DNA follows: TGTGCCAGCAGCGGACCGGGACTGGGTCCCGGGGGTGGCAATGAGCAGTTCTTC.